The 21 T cell receptor beta chains given below trace back to one sample, sequenced in a study of tissue T cells after allogeneic stem cell transplantation. TCRdb keeps only in-frame clones here, not all; method: immunoSEQ multiplex PCR. The sample records about 42,000 clones, roughly 92% being singletons. Specimen: blood, collected before transplantation. The source is a woman aged 40-69 years who later had graft-versus-host disease after an allogeneic stem cell transplant.

The rearrangement uses TRBV4-3 and TRBJ2-1; perhaps TRBD2 as D (5 bases). The CDR3 spans 14 residues. Germline-derived CDR1 and CDR2 are LGHNA and YSLEER. V was clipped by 1 base and J by 3 bases, with 7 bases between them. The CDR3 nucleotides read TGCGCCAGCAGCCAAGCGGCGGGCTACAATGAGCAGTTCTTC. Residues: CASSQAAGYNEQFF.

The chain has TRBV18 and TRBJ2-3; 8 nucleotides agree with TRBD2. The CDR3 runs 15 residues. Trimming took 6 bases from V and 6 from J; bases not matched to a gene: 11. Germline V lookup: CDR1 KGHSH, CDR2 LQKENI. For the CDR3, the DNA is TGTGCCAGCTCCCCTGTCCAGCGGGAGTGGGATACGCAGTATTTT. It translates to CASSPVQREWDTQYF.

The V gene is TRBV3-1 (or the pseudogene TRBV3-2), the J gene TRBJ2-2; 10 bases agree with TRBD1. The CDR3 totals 16 residues. Germline lookup yields CDR1 LGHDT and CDR2 YNNKEL (reference sequence). The junction had 1 base not matched to a gene; V was cut back by 1 base and J by 2 bases. The DNA for the CDR3 is TGTGCCAGCAGCCAAGGGGACAGGGGAAACACCGGGGAGCTGTTTTTT. This gives the protein CASSQGDRGNTGELFF.

This clone was seen a single time. V gene TRBV9 combines with J gene TRBJ2-3; 8 bases agree with TRBD1. The CDR3 totals 12 residues. Trimming at V came to 1 base and at J to 15 bases, leaving 7 bases not matched to a gene. The germline V gene encodes CDR1 SGDLS and CDR2 YYNGEE. The CDR3 DNA reads as TGTGCCAGCAGCGTACAACAGGGGGGTTTATATTTT. This encodes CASSVQQGGLYF.

This rearrangement joins TRBV7-8 to TRBJ2-1, with 9 bases identical to TRBD2. CDR1 and CDR2 from the germline V gene are SGHVS and FQNEAQ. The V and J ends lost 4 bases and 0 bases, in that order; junction bases with no gene match: 4. This CDR3 region has 16 residues. In DNA form, the CDR3 reads TGTGCCAGCAGCTCCGGCGGGAGGGGCTCCTACAATGAGCAGTTCTTC. Translation gives CASSSGGRGSYNEQFF. The full variable domain, with the rest looked up from reference TRBV7-8 and TRBJ2-1, is GAGVSQSPRYKVAKRGQDVALRCDPISGHVSLFWYQQALGQGPEFLTYFQNEAQLDKSGLPSDRFFAERPEGSVSTLKIQRTQQEDSAVYLCASSSGGRGSYNEQFFGPGTRLTVL.

Remarks on this clone: Its ends do not fully match the called genes, so a read error is possible. This chain connects TRBV18 to TRBJ2-5; the D is unclear. The germline V gene encodes CDR1 KGHSH and CDR2 LQKENI. The CDR3 runs to 15 residues. The CDR3 DNA reads as TGTGCCAGCTCACCCCCGAACGGCGACTTAGAGGCCCAGTACTTC. Protein product: CASSPPNGDLEAQYF.

The chain carries TRBV28 and TRBJ1-2; weak D call: TRBD1 (5 bases). The CDR3 totals 20 residues. Germline V gene data show CDR1 as MDHEN and CDR2 as SYDVKM. V lost 7 bases to trimming and J lost 0 bases, with 30 bases between them. The CDR3, as DNA: TGTGCCAGCACCCCCCAGGCCCCCACACAAACAGGCGCCACTAACTATGGCTACACCTTC. Translated, it gives CASTPQAPTQTGATNYGYTF.

The genes are TRBV6-2 or TRBV6-3 and TRBJ2-7, with 13 bases identical to TRBD2. This CDR3 is 16 amino acids long. Germline loops: CDR1 MNHEY, CDR2 SVGEGT. Losses at the gene ends were 4 bases for V and 3 bases for J; bases not matched to a gene: 6. CDR3: CASSSPGLAGSYEQYF. The CDR3 DNA sequence: TGTGCCAGCAGTTCCCCGGGACTAGCGGGGAGCTACGAGCAGTACTTC.

This clone occurred once. This chain joins TRBV7-2 and TRBJ1-1, with D uncertain. The CDR3 runs to 14 residues. The germline V gene encodes CDR1 SGHTA and CDR2 FQGNSA. Between the trimmed V and J ends, which lost 6 bases and 12 bases, there was a span of 23 bases. The CDR3 sequence is CASSLERTVGGTFF. The CDR3 nucleotides are TGTGCCAGCAGTCTTGAACGTACGGTCGGTGGGACTTTCTTT.

This clone was counted only a few times. The chain is built from TRBV9 and TRBJ1-3, with D perhaps matching TRBD1 (5 bases). V lost 3 bases to trimming and J lost 0 bases, with 22 bases between them. This CDR3 has 19 amino acids. Germline CDR1 is SGDLS and CDR2 is YYNGEE. The CDR3 region has the DNA TGTGCCAGCAGCGAACCCCAGGGACGTCGGGCGAGCTCTGGAAACACCATATATTTT. It encodes CASSEPQGRRASSGNTIYF.

The CDR3 loop is CASSRTRGRAFF. CDR3 bases: TGTGCCAGCAGCCGAACCCGGGGTCGGGCTTTCTTT. The rearrangement links TRBV6-5 to TRBJ1-1; no definite D call. This CDR3 contains 12 residues. Trimming left V 6 bases short and J 11 bases short, with 16 bases between. The V gene's germline CDR1 is MNHEY and CDR2 SVGAGI.

V and J are TRBV4-1 and TRBJ1-1; 7 nucleotides align to TRBD1. The CDR3 extends over 15 amino acids. Germline trimming cut 3 bases from V and 1 base from J; bases unmatched to any gene: 5. Germline V gives CDR1 MGHRA, CDR2 YSYEKL. The CDR3 region is CASSHQGQTNTEAFF. As DNA, the CDR3 is TGCGCCAGCAGCCACCAGGGACAGACGAACACTGAAGCTTTCTTT.

This chain links TRBV7-2 with TRBJ1-6; D is perhaps TRBD1 (5 bases). This CDR3 has 15 amino acids. Between the trimmed V and J ends, which lost 5 bases and 10 bases, there was a span of 18 bases. Germline CDR1 and CDR2: SGHTA and FQGNSA. In nucleotides, the CDR3 is TGTGCCAGCAGCAAGGAGGGACCGATGCTCTCACCCCTCCACTTT. This encodes CASSKEGPMLSPLHF.

The rearrangement uses TRBV19 and TRBJ2-3; D is unresolved. V lost 4 bases to trimming and J lost 5 bases, with 7 bases between them. Germline V gene data show CDR1 as LNHDA and CDR2 as SQIVND (reference sequence). This CDR3 is 12 amino acids long. The CDR3 DNA is TGTGCCAGTAGTACAAACAGAGATACGCAGTATTTT. Protein sequence: CASSTNRDTQYF.

The CDR3 loop is CASSLGQVGNQPQHF. Written as DNA, the CDR3 is TGTGCCAGCTCTCTGGGACAGGTTGGCAATCAGCCCCAGCATTTT. The chain uses TRBV19 and TRBJ1-5; TRBD1 matches 8 bases. Losses at the gene ends were 9 bases for V and 2 bases for J; bases not matched to a gene: 9. The CDR3 loop spans 15 amino acids. Germline V gene lookup returns CDR1 LNHDA and CDR2 SQIVND (reference sequence).

This rearrangement joins TRBV7-2 to TRBJ2-2, with D perhaps matching TRBD1 or TRBD2 (5 bases each). The CDR3 is 16 residues long. V lost 1 base to trimming and J lost 3 bases, with 12 bases between them. CDR1 and CDR2 (germline): SGHTA, FQGNSA. CDR3: CASSLGRQGDTGELFF. For the CDR3, the DNA is TGTGCCAGCAGCTTAGGACGGCAGGGAGACACCGGGGAGCTGTTTTTT.

The V call is TRBV5-4, the J call TRBJ2-7; D uncertain. The length of the CDR3 is 16 residues. The germline V gene encodes CDR1 SGHNT and CDR2 YYREEE (reference sequence). The V and J ends lost 4 bases and 4 bases respectively, with 21 bases between them. CDR3 residues: CASSPNLPPIVYEQYF. DNA for the CDR3: TGTGCCAGCAGCCCTAACCTCCCCCCTATTGTTTACGAGCAGTACTTC.

The chain carries TRBV3-1 (or the pseudogene TRBV3-2) and TRBJ2-1; a weak D match, TRBD2 (6 bases). With 1 base removed from V and 10 bases from J, the gap between germline ends came to 17 bases. CDR1 is LGHDT, CDR2 YNNKEL, per germline (reference sequence). This CDR3 has 15 amino acids. The CDR3 protein is CASSQAGVASGEQFF. DNA for the CDR3: TGTGCCAGCAGCCAAGCGGGGGTAGCGTCTGGGGAGCAGTTCTTC.

The J gene is TRBJ1-5, the V gene TRBV10-3; TRBD1 aligns across 9 bases. The V and J ends lost 3 bases and 0 bases, in that order; junction bases with no gene match: 3. Germline CDR1 is ENHRY and CDR2 is SYGVKD. CDR3 length equals 16 residues. The DNA for the CDR3 is TGTGCCATCAGTGAACAGGGGGCCAATAGCAATCAGCCCCAGCATTTT. Translated, it gives CAISEQGANSNQPQHF.

This chain uses TRBV28 with TRBJ2-2; a possible D gene is TRBD2 (5 bases). V was clipped by 11 bases and J by 7 bases, with 17 bases between them. The CDR3 loop spans 13 amino acids. Germline lookup yields CDR1 MDHEN and CDR2 SYDVKM. CDR3 in DNA: TGTGCCGCCCGGGGTTACGGGGACGGGGAGCTGTTTTTT. It yields the protein CAARGYGDGELFF.

This chain links TRBV6-6 with TRBJ1-5; tentatively, D is TRBD1 (6 bases). CDR1 and CDR2 from the germline V gene are MNHNY and SVGAGI (reference sequence). The CDR3 contains 14 residues. Trimming removed 10 bases at V and 4 bases at J, with 17 bases between. CDR3 nucleotide sequence: TGTGCCACCCTCAACTCAGGGGAGAATCAGCCCCAGCATTTT. This gives the protein CATLNSGENQPQHF.